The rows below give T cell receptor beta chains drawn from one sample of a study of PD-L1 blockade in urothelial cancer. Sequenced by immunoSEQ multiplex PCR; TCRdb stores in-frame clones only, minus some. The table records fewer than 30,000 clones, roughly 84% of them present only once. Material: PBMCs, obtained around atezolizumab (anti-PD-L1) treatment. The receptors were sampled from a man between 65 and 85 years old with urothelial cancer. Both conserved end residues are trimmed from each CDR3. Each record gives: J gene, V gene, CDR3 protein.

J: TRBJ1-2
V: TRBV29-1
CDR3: SVEDGTGLGNGYT

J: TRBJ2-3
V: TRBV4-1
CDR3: ASSQDFTNSYTDTQY

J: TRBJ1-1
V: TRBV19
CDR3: ASSIDWRRPAF

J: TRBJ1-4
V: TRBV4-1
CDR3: ASSQAEGAREKLF

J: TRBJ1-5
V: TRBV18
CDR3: ASSPGGGGNQPQH

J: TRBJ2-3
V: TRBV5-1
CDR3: ASSLAAGEADTQY

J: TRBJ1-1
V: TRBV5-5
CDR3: ASNSGGDESTEAF

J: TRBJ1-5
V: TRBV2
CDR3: ASSDNAGGNQPQH

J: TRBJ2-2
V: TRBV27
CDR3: ASSLYLAGGPDTGELF

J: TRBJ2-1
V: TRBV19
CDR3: ASSPGTVDNEQF

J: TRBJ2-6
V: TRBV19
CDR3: ASSLQGAGANVLT

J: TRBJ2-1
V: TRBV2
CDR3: ASSELYLPGLSSYNEQF

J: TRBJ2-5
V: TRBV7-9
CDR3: ASSPHSGAAAQY

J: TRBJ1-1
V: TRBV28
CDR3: ASSLWAGGNTEAF

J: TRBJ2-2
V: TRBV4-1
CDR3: ASSQYGQEANTGELF

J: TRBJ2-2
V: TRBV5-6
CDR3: ASSSGLAEGTGELF

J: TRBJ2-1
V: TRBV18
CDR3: ASSSRTSGSQRSYNEQF

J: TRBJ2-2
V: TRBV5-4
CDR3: ASSSNLWTSEHGELF

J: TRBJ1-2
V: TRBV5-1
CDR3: ASSERAGYT

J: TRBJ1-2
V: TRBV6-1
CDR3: ASSENRDDT

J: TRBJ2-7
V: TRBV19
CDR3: ASSIGLLGEQY

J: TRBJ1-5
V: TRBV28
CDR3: ASRARDQPQH

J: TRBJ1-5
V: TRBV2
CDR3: ASTGGPVGNQPQH

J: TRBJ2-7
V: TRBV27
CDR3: ASSLSSGLDYEQY

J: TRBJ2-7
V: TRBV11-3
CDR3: ASSVASGSYEQY

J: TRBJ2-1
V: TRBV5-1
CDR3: ASSGTSGSGRVNEQF

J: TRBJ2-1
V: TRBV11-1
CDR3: ASSSRVAESSYNEQF

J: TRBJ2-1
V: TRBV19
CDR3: ASRGLGGDSYNEQF

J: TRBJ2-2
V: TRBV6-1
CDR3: ASKEEASPGELF

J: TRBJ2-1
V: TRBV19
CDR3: ASSWQGGNEQF

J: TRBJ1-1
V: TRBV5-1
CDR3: ASSLTGGLNTEAF

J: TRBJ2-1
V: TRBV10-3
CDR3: AISARQGRLAGGGSYNEQF

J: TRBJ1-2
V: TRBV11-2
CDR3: ASRKPGTERKGYT

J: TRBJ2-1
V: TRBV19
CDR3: ASRGIGGARYNEQF

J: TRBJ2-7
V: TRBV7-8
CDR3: ASSSRQGSSYEQY

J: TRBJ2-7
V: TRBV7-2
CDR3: ASSLTGSMGEQY

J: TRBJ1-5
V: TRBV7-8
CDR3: ASSSGQGNQPQH

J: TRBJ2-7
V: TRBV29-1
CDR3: SVVEDRAYEQY

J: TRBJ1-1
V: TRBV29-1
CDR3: SVEDVRGNTEAF

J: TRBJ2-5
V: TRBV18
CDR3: ASSPGETQY

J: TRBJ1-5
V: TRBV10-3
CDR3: AISETVSGNQPQH

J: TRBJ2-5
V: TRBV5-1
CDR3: ASSQTTSGEGETQY

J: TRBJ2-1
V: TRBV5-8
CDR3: ASSAWAGTGNSYNEQF

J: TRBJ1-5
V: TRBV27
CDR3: ASSPRDTNQPQH

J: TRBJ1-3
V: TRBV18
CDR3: ASSPAGTGNTIY

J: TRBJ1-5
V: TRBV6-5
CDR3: ASSPGHGNQPQH

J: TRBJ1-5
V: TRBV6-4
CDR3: ASSDPWTGKGRDQPQH

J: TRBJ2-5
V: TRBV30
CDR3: AQEQGARPQY

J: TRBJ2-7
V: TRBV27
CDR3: ATRDRVYEQY

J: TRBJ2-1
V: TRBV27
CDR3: ASSLDLGGGHDEQF

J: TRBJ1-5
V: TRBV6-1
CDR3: ASSEARTGSNQPQH